The 4 T cell receptor beta chains reported below all come from one sample, sequenced in a study of blood T cell repertoires in COVID-19 (TCRdb year 2020). The library was generated by the immunoSEQ multiplex PCR assay. The source is immuneACCESS, and TCRdb retained only in-frame sequences with V and J called. Part of the clones is not carried over; for the studies checked, unresolved V genes explain less than half of this, and the remainder is unexplained. A total of roughly 380,000 clones appear in this sample, approximately 80% of them only once. The ten largest clones add up to 0.85% to 1.2% of the sample. Sequenced material: peripheral blood. These receptor sequences come from a human donor with acute or convalescent COVID-19. The donor label of this sample is uncertain.

V gene TRBV5-1 combines with J gene TRBJ1-2; 7 bases are a match to TRBD1. The V segment lost 0 bases and the J segment 5 bases; nucleotides outside the gene matches: 4. CDR1 is SGHRS and CDR2 is YFSETQ in the germline V gene. This CDR3 has 14 residues. CDR3 sequence: CASSLGDSRYGYTF. The CDR3 nucleotides are TGCGCCAGCAGCTTGGGGGACAGCAGGTATGGCTACACCTTC. Complete variable domain (other parts from reference TRBV5-1 and TRBJ1-2): KAGVTQTPRYLIKTRGQQVTLSCSPISGHRSVSWYQQTPGQGLQFLFEYFSETQRNKGNFPGRFSGRQFSNSRSEMNVSTLELGDSALYLCASSLGDSRYGYTFGSGTRLTVV.

The V and J genes are TRBV7-2 and TRBJ1-1, with D unclear. CDR1 and CDR2 (germline): SGHTA, FQGNSA. The CDR3 covers 13 residues. The ends were cut back, 4 bases at V and 3 bases at J, with 9 bases in the middle. CDR3 protein: CASSSEGYTEAFF. For the CDR3, the DNA is TGTGCCAGCAGCTCAGAGGGCTACACTGAAGCTTTCTTT.

CDR3 DNA sequence: TGTGCCAGCAGCTCCCCCGGGGTAGCGGGGTATCAAGAGACCCAGTACTTC. Protein product: CASSSPGVAGYQETQYF. V gene TRBV5-8 combines with J gene TRBJ2-5, with 8 nucleotides matching TRBD2. Looked up from germline, CDR1 is SGHTS and CDR2 is YDEGEE. V shed 3 bases and J 2 bases; nucleotides not matched to a gene: 12. The CDR3 has 17 residues.

CDR3 in DNA: TGTGCCAGCAGCCTCAATAACGTACAGGGGTTTGGGGGCTACACCTTC. Residues: CASSLNNVQGFGGYTF. This rearrangement joins TRBV28 to TRBJ1-2; 7 bases agree with TRBD1. Germline lookup yields CDR1 MDHEN and CDR2 SYDVKM. The length of the CDR3 is 16 residues. V lost 6 bases, J lost 8 bases, and 18 bases stayed unmatched.